This T cell receptor (beta chain) was recorded in a study of blood T cell repertoires in COVID-19. Study-wide context: Acute and convalescent COVID-19 specimens originated in the United States, Italy and Spain.

Per the study methods: Using reference gene primer amplification, nucleated cell counts were estimated. Clones were read by immunoSEQ multiplex PCR, and TCRdb kept only the in-frame ones, dropping some. V and J calls and clone size are as listed in that table; D and trimming were resolved from the DNA. This sample has about 22,000 clones, with around 83% found just once. Germline V gives CDR1 SGHAT, CDR2 FQNNGV. There are 15 residues in the CDR3. The J segment lost 3 bases and the V segment lost 2 bases, leaving 4 bases of the junction unmatched. The sequencing sample was made of peripheral blood. The sequence was obtained from a man aged 70 or older with acute or convalescent COVID-19. V gene TRBV11-2 combines with J gene TRBJ1-5; 7 bases are a match to TRBD1. Written as DNA, the CDR3 is TGTGCCAGCAGCTTACGAGGGGGCCCCAATCAGCCCCAGCATTTT. It is translated as CASSLRGGPNQPQHF.